These 30 T cell receptor beta chains were sequenced from one sample in a study of shared clonotypes between healthy human individuals. Only CD45RO-negative cells positively selected for CCR7 counted as naive CD8 cells, so terminally differentiated effector memory CD45RA+ cells were excluded. Sequencing used immunoSEQ multiplex PCR; TCRdb keeps in-frame clones, though not all of them. The data contain 1.5 million to 2.5 million clones, approximately 94% of them singletons. Sequencing input: naive CD8+ T cells sorted from blood. The receptors originated from a man aged 18-30 years in good health.

With respect to this clone: The same CDR3 arises from other DNA sequences in this sample as well. This sequence joins TRBV5-4 and TRBJ2-5; D ambiguous. V was cut by 2 bases and J by 2 bases, with 7 bases left in between. CDR1 is SGHNT and CDR2 is YYREEE in the germline V gene (reference sequence). The length of the CDR3 is 13 residues. CDR3 loop: CASSFRGQETQYF. Written as DNA, the CDR3 is TGTGCCAGCAGCTTCAGAGGACAAGAGACCCAGTACTTC.

Turning to this clone: The same CDR3 also results from other DNA sequences found in this sample. The chain has TRBV27 and TRBJ1-1, with a tentative D call TRBD1 (5 bases). V lost 4 bases to trimming and J lost 3 bases, with 6 bases between them. The germline V gene encodes CDR1 MNHEY and CDR2 SMNVEV (reference sequence). The CDR3 covers 12 residues. The CDR3 here is CASSSGDTEAFF. The CDR3 DNA reads as TGTGCCAGCAGTTCGGGGGACACTGAAGCTTTCTTT.

The J gene is TRBJ1-1, the V gene TRBV10-1; 7 bases are a match to TRBD1. Germline-derived CDR1 and CDR2 are WNHNN and SYGVQD (reference sequence). This CDR3 contains 14 residues. With V trimmed by 3 bases and J by 6 bases, 7 bases remained unmatched. The CDR3 DNA is TGCGCCAGCAGTGAAGGCAGGGGGTTACCTGAAGCTTTCTTT. It yields the protein CASSEGRGLPEAFF.

The chain has TRBV4-1 and TRBJ2-7; TRBD2 agrees at 12 bases. Per germline, CDR1 MGHRA and CDR2 YSYEKL. CDR3 length: 18 residues. With V trimmed by 0 bases and J by 4 bases, 10 bases remained unmatched. CDR3 coding DNA: TGCGCCAGCAGCCAAGATCAACTAGCGGGGGGCCTTATTTACGAGCAGTACTTC. This gives the protein CASSQDQLAGGLIYEQYF.

The V call is TRBV28, the J call TRBJ1-5; D gene ambiguous. The CDR3 consists of 14 residues. CDR1 MDHEN and CDR2 SYDVKM come from the germline V gene. V lost 3 bases and J lost 0, with 6 bases in between. CDR3 residues: CASSFRYSNQPQHF. Written as DNA, the CDR3 is TGTGCCAGCAGTTTTAGGTATAGCAATCAGCCCCAGCATTTT.

The V call is TRBV9, the J call TRBJ1-2; no reliable D call. The CDR3 covers 15 residues. Germline loops: CDR1 SGDLS, CDR2 YYNGEE. V was cut by 0 bases and J by 0 bases, with 9 bases left in between. In nucleotides, the CDR3 is TGTGCCAGCAGCGTAGCTCCGGGAACTAACTATGGCTACACCTTC. Translated, it gives CASSVAPGTNYGYTF.

This chain connects TRBV10-2 to TRBJ1-2; D unclear. Looked up from germline, CDR1 is WSHSY and CDR2 is SAAADI. CDR3 length: 13 amino acids. Trimming left V 2 bases short and J 4 bases short, with 8 bases between. The CDR3, as DNA: TGCGCCAGCAGTGAGGATGGCATCTATGGCTACACCTTC. Translation: CASSEDGIYGYTF.

This chain uses TRBV27 with TRBJ2-1; no reliable D call. Trimming took 4 bases from V and 2 from J, leaving 12 bases between them. CDR1 MNHEY and CDR2 SMNVEV come from the germline V gene (reference sequence). This CDR3 comprises 15 residues. Here the CDR3 reads CASSSPRGTYNEQFF. Written as DNA, the CDR3 is TGTGCCAGCAGTTCTCCCCGTGGGACCTACAATGAGCAGTTCTTC.

The gene calls are TRBV4-1 and TRBJ1-1; D perhaps matches TRBD1 (6 bases). The V end was cut by 0 bases, the J end by 3 bases, with 11 bases between. From germline, CDR1 is MGHRA and CDR2 YSYEKL. The CDR3 is 15 residues long. CDR3 DNA sequence: TGCGCCAGCAGCCAAGATCCGGACAGCTACACTGAAGCTTTCTTT. This codes for CASSQDPDSYTEAFF.

A remark on this clone: The same CDR3 arises from other DNA sequences in this sample as well. This chain links TRBV7-9 with TRBJ1-5; TRBD1 is a possible D gene (5 bases). The CDR3 is 15 residues long. Germline CDR1 SEHNR, CDR2 FQNEAQ (reference sequence). Trimming shortened V by 5 bases and J by 0 bases, and 11 bases separated the two germline ends. The CDR3, as DNA: TGTGCCAGCAGCCTAGAAGGGGATAGCAATCAGCCCCAGCATTTT. As protein: CASSLEGDSNQPQHF. Filled out from reference TRBV7-9 and TRBJ1-5, the complete variable domain reads DTGVSQNPRHKITKRGQNVTFRCDPISEHNRLYWYRQTLGQGPEFLTYFQNEAQLEKSRLLSDRFSAERPKGSFSTLEIQRTEQGDSAMYLCASSLEGDSNQPQHFGDGTRLSIL.

Points on this clone: One end of the junction varies from germline; a read error may be responsible. V and J are TRBV5-6 and TRBJ2-7, with a tentative D call TRBD2 (6 bases). Germline CDR1 SGHDT, CDR2 YYEEEE. This CDR3 has 12 residues. CDR3 coding DNA: TGTGCCAGCAGCTTGTCCGGGGGTAATCTCCACTTC. Protein sequence: CASSLSGGNLHF.

The chain uses TRBV7-9 and TRBJ2-2; TRBD1 agrees at 8 bases. The junction had 12 bases not matched to a gene; V was cut back by 5 bases and J by 4 bases. Germline CDR1 and CDR2: SEHNR and FQNEAQ (reference sequence). CDR3 length: 17 amino acids. The CDR3 spells CASSASRGRGVTGELFF. CDR3 nucleotide sequence: TGTGCCAGCAGCGCCAGCAGGGGGCGCGGGGTCACCGGGGAGCTGTTTTTT.

J is TRBJ2-7 and V is TRBV6-6; D might be TRBD2 (5 bases). The V gene lost 2 bases and the J gene lost 7 bases, with 9 bases spanning the gap. CDR3 length equals 12 residues. In germline, CDR1 is MNHNY, CDR2 SVGAGI (reference sequence). CDR3 amino acids: CASSYTGDEQYF. CDR3 coding DNA: TGTGCCAGCAGTTACACCGGGGATGAGCAGTACTTC.

This sequence joins TRBV27 and TRBJ1-1; D is possibly TRBD1 (5 bases). Per the germline V gene, CDR1 is MNHEY and CDR2 is SMNVEV (reference sequence). The CDR3 is 13 residues long. V was trimmed by 2 bases and J by 11 bases, leaving 15 bases between them. The CDR3 bases are TGTGCCAGCAGTTTACGGGACCAAAGGAACGCTTTCTTT. It translates to CASSLRDQRNAFF.

The J gene is TRBJ2-7, the V gene TRBV27; 14 bases agree with TRBD2. The germline V gene encodes CDR1 MNHEY and CDR2 SMNVEV (reference sequence). V lost 3 bases to trimming and J lost 7 bases; unmatched junction nucleotides: 8. There are 16 residues in the CDR3. CDR3 nucleotides: TGTGCCAGCAGTTTGGGTTCCGGGACTAGCGGGAGAGAGCAGTACTTC. Protein: CASSLGSGTSGREQYF.

The chain has TRBV29-1 and TRBJ2-1; no firm D call. CDR1 and CDR2 from the germline V gene are SQVTM and ANQGSEA. The CDR3 runs 17 residues. V gave up 0 bases and J gave up 0 bases, with 15 bases separating them. This chain's CDR3 is CSVEDLAAASSYNEQFF. The CDR3 DNA is TGCAGCGTTGAAGATCTCGCAGCCGCGAGCTCCTACAATGAGCAGTTCTTC.

The chain has TRBV5-6 and TRBJ2-7; 9 positions agree with TRBD1. V lost 6 bases to trimming and J lost 3 bases; unmatched junction nucleotides: 7. CDR3 length: 14 residues. The germline CDR1 and CDR2 sequences are SGHDT and YYEEEE. CDR3 residues: CASTGWGQGYEQYF. The DNA of the CDR3 is TGTGCCAGCACCGGTTGGGGACAGGGCTACGAGCAGTACTTC.

The count of this clone is one. V is TRBV18 and J is TRBJ2-2; D is ambiguous. The CDR3 runs 16 residues. CDR1 and CDR2 (germline): KGHSH, LQKENI. The V end was cut by 2 bases, the J end by 4 bases, with 14 bases between. The CDR3 sequence is CASSPMGPISTGELFF. The CDR3 DNA is TGTGCCAGCTCACCAATGGGTCCTATTTCCACCGGGGAGCTGTTTTTT.

This chain joins TRBV10-3 and TRBJ2-5; D is possibly TRBD2 (6 bases). The CDR3 is made up of 16 amino acids. V lost 7 bases and J lost 5, with 23 bases in between. The germline V gene encodes CDR1 ENHRY and CDR2 SYGVKD. The CDR3 protein is CAIIPDYLPIYETQYF. The DNA of the CDR3 is TGTGCCATCATCCCGGACTACCTCCCTATTTACGAGACCCAGTACTTC.

This clone was found once. The chain has TRBV4-3 and TRBJ2-7; the D gene is possibly TRBD2 (6 bases). The germline V gene has CDR1 LGHNA and CDR2 YSLEER. Between the trimmed V and J ends, which lost 0 bases and 3 bases, there was a span of 12 bases. The CDR3 spans 15 residues. The CDR3 loop is CASSQDPTGDYEQYF. The CDR3 nucleotides read TGCGCCAGCAGCCAAGATCCGACGGGGGACTACGAGCAGTACTTC.

The chain has TRBV4-1 and TRBJ1-4; maybe TRBD1 (5 bases). Germline V gene data show CDR1 as MGHRA and CDR2 as YSYEKL. Trimming pared 1 base from V and 6 bases from J, leaving 12 bases between. This CDR3 comprises 15 residues. Here the CDR3 DNA reads TGCGCCAGCAGCCAAGTCGACAGCCGGTATGAAAAACTGTTTTTT. This sequence encodes CASSQVDSRYEKLFF.

In regard to this clone: Additional DNA sequences in this sample encode the identical CDR3. V is TRBV27 and J is TRBJ2-7; D perhaps matches TRBD1 (6 bases). Looked up from germline, CDR1 is MNHEY and CDR2 is SMNVEV (reference sequence). Between the trimmed V and J ends, which lost 8 bases and 3 bases, there was a span of 14 bases. The CDR3 runs 13 residues. The CDR3 nucleotides are TGTGCCAGCTCTCCGGGACAAAGCTACGAGCAGTACTTC. Its protein is CASSPGQSYEQYF.

The genes are TRBV9 and TRBJ2-5; D is possibly TRBD1 (5 bases). The germline V and J ends were trimmed by 3 bases and 5 bases, with 14 bases remaining between them. The germline V gene has CDR1 SGDLS and CDR2 YYNGEE. The CDR3 spans 14 residues. In DNA form, the CDR3 reads TGTGCCAGCAGCGGAGCAGGGCGGATGGAGACCCAGTACTTC. Its translation: CASSGAGRMETQYF.

The chain is built from TRBV27 and TRBJ1-2, with D perhaps TRBD1 (5 bases). Germline loops: CDR1 MNHEY, CDR2 SMNVEV (reference sequence). This CDR3 is built from 13 residues. Trimming shortened V by 4 bases and J by 4 bases, and 10 bases separated the two germline ends. CDR3 nucleotide sequence: TGTGCCAGCAGTTGGGGACCGAGCTATGGCTACACCTTC. It encodes CASSWGPSYGYTF.

About this clone: At one end the junction does not follow the germline gene, possibly because of a read error. The chain recombines TRBV6-6 with TRBJ2-1, with unresolved D. CDR3 size: 12 residues. CDR1 and CDR2 from the germline V gene are MNHNY and SVGAGI (reference sequence). In DNA form, the CDR3 reads TGTGCCAACAGTTCCAACGGGTATGAGCAGTTCTTC. It encodes CANSSNGYEQFF.

This chain links TRBV6-5 with TRBJ2-7; 10 bases fit TRBD1. Germline V lookup: CDR1 MNHEY, CDR2 SVGAGI. This CDR3 region has 15 residues. The trim removed 7 bases at V and 6 bases at J, leaving 12 bases unmatched. The CDR3: CASTPPGTGVGEQYF. The DNA for the CDR3 is TGTGCCAGCACGCCCCCAGGGACAGGGGTCGGCGAGCAGTACTTC.

The count of this clone is one. The genes are TRBV27 and TRBJ2-7, with 12 bases matching TRBD2. The CDR3 is 16 amino acids. Trimming cost V 4 bases and J 2 bases; bases outside gene matches: 6. Germline V gene data show CDR1 as MNHEY and CDR2 as SMNVEV (reference sequence). CDR3 nucleotides: TGTGCCAGCAGTTACCAACCTAGCGGGAGGGCCTACGAGCAGTACTTC. Its translation: CASSYQPSGRAYEQYF.

The V call is TRBV27, the J call TRBJ2-3; no clear D gene. Trimming left V 5 bases short and J 7 bases short, with 10 bases between. Germline CDR1 MNHEY, CDR2 SMNVEV (reference sequence). CDR3 length equals 12 residues. The CDR3 DNA sequence: TGTGCCAGCAGTCCACGTAGTAATACGCAGTATTTT. Its protein product is CASSPRSNTQYF.

This sequence joins TRBV19 and TRBJ2-1, with D perhaps assigned TRBD1 or TRBD2 (6 bases each). The germline V and J ends were trimmed by 3 bases and 7 bases, with 19 bases remaining between them. Germline CDR1 LNHDA, CDR2 SQIVND (reference sequence). The length of the CDR3 is 16 residues. The CDR3 spells CASSIPGGPTLNEQFF. DNA for the CDR3: TGTGCCAGTAGTATTCCTGGGGGGCCCACTTTGAATGAGCAGTTCTTC.

The chain has TRBV7-9 and TRBJ2-1; 8 bases are a match to TRBD1. The CDR3 is made up of 14 amino acids. Germline trimming cut 5 bases from V and 1 base from J; bases unmatched to any gene: 1. The germline gives CDR1 SEHNR, CDR2 FQNEAQ (reference sequence). The DNA of the CDR3 is TGTGCCAGCAGCGGACAGGGATCCTACAATGAGCAGTTCTTC. Amino acids: CASSGQGSYNEQFF.